This T cell receptor (beta chain) appears in the sequencing data of a study of glioma-infiltrating T cells after dendritic cell vaccination. Study background: Samples are from glioblastoma patients in Phase I and II dendritic cell vaccine trials.

V lost 2 bases to trimming and J lost 5 bases; unmatched junction nucleotides: 8. There are 16 residues in the CDR3. Germline CDR1 and CDR2: MNHEY and SVGAGI. Only in-frame clones appear in the TCRdb table, and some are missing; sequencing was by immunoSEQ multiplex PCR. The sample records under 100,000 clones, over 65% being singletons. The sample was blood, taken before dendritic cell vaccination. The chain couples TRBV6-5 to TRBJ1-1; 10 bases map to TRBD1. The receptor's source is a human donor with glioblastoma. The CDR3 is CASSYRPGQGLTEAFF. The CDR3 DNA reads TGTGCCAGCAGTTACCGGCCGGGACAGGGGTTGACTGAAGCTTTCTTT.